The 13 T cell receptor beta chains in this list originate from one sample, sequenced in a study of human T cells and chemical hapten exposure (dated by TCRdb to the early 2020s). Per the publication, the time point label means: patch test 1, 2 weeks after DPC sensitization. Interpreted using the paper, the treatment or condition label stands for: therapeutic diphenylcyclopropenone sensitization with weekly scalp DPC. Libraries were constructed by RACE. Sequencing was carried out with a NextSeq 500. TCRdb's own reprocessing of the public reads used fastp at Q25 and MiXCR and kept productive beta chains. Every entry covers one CDR3 protein and lists the most common genes and DNA from its rows. This sample is represented by some 190,000 distinct CDR3 sequences; 20% to 25% of them were singletons. The ten largest clones represent about 6.7% of the sample. Sample: whole blood, taken in connection with sensitization to the hapten diphenylcyclopropenone (DPC). The receptor source for this set is a woman aged 45-59 years with alopecia areata. Some clones in this sample may be carry-over from other donors' samples.

This chain uses TRBV10-3 with TRBJ1-1, with 7 bases fitting TRBD1. The V gene end was trimmed by 4 bases and the J gene end by 5 bases; junction bases not matched to a gene: 10. Germline V gene data show CDR1 as ENHRY and CDR2 as SYGVKD. The CDR3 covers 15 residues. In DNA form, the CDR3 reads TGTGCCATCAGTGGAATAACAGGGGACGGGACTGAAGCTTTCTTT. The encoded protein is CAISGITGDGTEAFF.

This clonotype was seen at least ten times. The chain carries TRBV11-2 and TRBJ1-5; the D is unclear. The CDR3 is 17 amino acids. The V end lost 0 bases, the J end lost 0 bases, and 12 bases lay between the germline ends. The germline gives CDR1 SGHAT, CDR2 FQNNGV. CDR3 loop: CASSLEEGGLSNQPQHF. The CDR3 nucleotides are TGTGCCAGCAGCTTAGAGGAGGGAGGGCTTAGCAATCAGCCCCAGCATTTT.

The chain links TRBV9 to TRBJ2-1, with 14 bases fitting TRBD2. V shed 7 bases and J 10 bases; nucleotides not matched to a gene: 4. The CDR3 has 13 amino acids. Germline values: CDR1 SGDLS, CDR2 YYNGEE. The CDR3 bases are TGTGCCAGCGGGACTAGCGGGAGAGAGGAGCAGTTCTTC. It is translated as CASGTSGREEQFF.

The table lists this clonotype with a few counts. This chain connects TRBV28 to TRBJ1-6; D not certain. This CDR3 comprises 13 residues. V was trimmed by 7 bases and J by 7 bases, leaving 11 bases between them. The germline gives CDR1 MDHEN, CDR2 SYDVKM. CDR3 in amino acids: CASTVGLNSPLHF. The CDR3 nucleotides read TGTGCCAGCACGGTCGGCTTAAATTCACCCCTCCACTTT. Based on the CDR3 plus reference TRBV28 and TRBJ1-6, the full variable domain is DVKVTQSSRYLVKRTGEKVFLECVQDMDHENMFWYRQDPGLGLRLIYFSYDVKMKEKGDIPEGYSVSREKKERFSLILESASTNQTSMYLCASTVGLNSPLHFGNGTRLTVT.

The chain uses TRBV7-2 and TRBJ2-7, with 8 positions matching TRBD2. Per the germline V gene, CDR1 is SGHTA and CDR2 is FQGNSA. Losses at the gene ends were 4 bases for V and 3 bases for J; bases not matched to a gene: 5. The CDR3 is 14 amino acids. CDR3 sequence: CASSSETSDYEQYF. For the CDR3, the DNA is TGTGCCAGCAGCTCCGAGACTAGCGACTACGAGCAGTACTTC.

This clonotype was detected only a few times. This rearrangement joins TRBV28 to TRBJ2-6; unclear D gene. The germline gives CDR1 MDHEN, CDR2 SYDVKM. The CDR3 spans 15 residues. Trimming took 7 bases from V and 0 from J, leaving 10 bases between them. The CDR3 DNA follows: TGTGCCAGCAACTCCATTAACTCTGGGGCCAACGTCCTGACTTTC. Translated, it gives CASNSINSGANVLTF.

This clonotype was found a few times. V usage is TRBV2 and J usage is TRBJ2-2, with D tentatively TRBD2 (7 bases). CDR3 length: 15 amino acids. Trimming pared 8 bases from V and 4 bases from J, leaving 17 bases between. Germline V gives CDR1 SNHLY, CDR2 FYNNEI. The CDR3 bases are TGTGCCAGCGCCTGGGGGGGGGCGGGCACCGGGGAGCTGTTTTTT. This gives the protein CASAWGGAGTGELFF.

This clonotype was recorded many times. The genes are TRBV2 and TRBJ2-3, with 12 bases identical to TRBD2. This CDR3 contains 19 residues. V dropped 2 bases and J dropped 3; count of bases not matched to a gene: 12. Per germline, CDR1 SNHLY and CDR2 FYNNEI. CDR3 coding DNA: TGTGCCAGCAGTGAATTGACTAGCGGGAGAAAGGGTATGACAGATACGCAGTATTTT. It codes for CASSELTSGRKGMTDTQYF.

The chain employs TRBV7-8 and TRBJ2-3, with 9 bases lining up with TRBD1. The germline gives CDR1 SGHVS, CDR2 FQNEAQ. Germline trimming cut 6 bases from V and 6 bases from J; bases unmatched to any gene: 13. The CDR3 has 16 amino acids. In DNA form, the CDR3 reads TGTGCCAGCAGGTGGCGAGACGGGACAGGGAGGGATACGCAGTATTTT. Translated: CASRWRDGTGRDTQYF.

V and J are TRBV28 and TRBJ1-5; D perhaps matches TRBD1 (6 bases). The CDR3 length is 14 residues. CDR1 and CDR2 from the germline V gene are MDHEN and SYDVKM. V lost 1 base and J lost 3, with 7 bases in between. CDR3 protein: CASSLSGVNQPQHF. The CDR3, as DNA: TGTGCCAGCAGTTTATCAGGGGTCAATCAGCCCCAGCATTTT.

This clonotype was observed a few times. V usage is TRBV20-1 and J usage is TRBJ1-2; 7 bases agree with TRBD1. Trimming cost V 6 bases and J 3 bases; bases outside gene matches: 4. Germline V gene lookup returns CDR1 DFQATT and CDR2 SNEGSKA (reference sequence). The CDR3 is made up of 12 amino acids. In nucleotides, the CDR3 is TGCAGTGCGCCGGGGACAGACTATGGCTACACCTTC. It is translated as CSAPGTDYGYTF.

The CDR3 here is CASSLELAGLQETQYF. The CDR3 bases are TGTGCCAGCAGCTTAGAATTGGCGGGACTACAAGAGACCCAGTACTTC. The chain is built from TRBV11-2 and TRBJ2-5, with 7 bases fitting TRBD2. In germline, CDR1 is SGHAT, CDR2 FQNNGV. V gave up 0 bases and J gave up 2 bases; unmatched junction bases: 6. The CDR3 consists of 16 residues.

The chain combines TRBV7-2 with TRBJ1-5; no clear D. The V gene lost 2 bases and the J gene lost 6 bases, with 5 bases spanning the gap. The V gene's germline CDR1 is SGHTA and CDR2 FQGNSA. The CDR3 is 12 residues long. Written as DNA, the CDR3 is TGTGCCAGCAGCTTAAGTGTTCAGCCCCAGCATTTT. This encodes CASSLSVQPQHF.